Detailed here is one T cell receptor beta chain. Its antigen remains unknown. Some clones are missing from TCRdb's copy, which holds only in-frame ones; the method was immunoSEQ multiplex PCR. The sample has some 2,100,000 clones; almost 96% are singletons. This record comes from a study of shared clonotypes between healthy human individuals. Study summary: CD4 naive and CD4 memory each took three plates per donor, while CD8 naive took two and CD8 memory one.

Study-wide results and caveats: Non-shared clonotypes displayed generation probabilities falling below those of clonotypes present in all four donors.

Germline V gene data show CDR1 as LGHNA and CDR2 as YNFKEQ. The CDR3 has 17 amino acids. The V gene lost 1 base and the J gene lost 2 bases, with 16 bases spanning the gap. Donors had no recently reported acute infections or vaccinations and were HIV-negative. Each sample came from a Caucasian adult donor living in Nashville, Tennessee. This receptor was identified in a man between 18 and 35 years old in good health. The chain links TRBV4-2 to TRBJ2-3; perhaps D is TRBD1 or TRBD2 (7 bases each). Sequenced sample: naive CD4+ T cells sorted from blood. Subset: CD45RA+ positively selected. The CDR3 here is CASSQGGGRGHTDTQYF. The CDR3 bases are TGTGCCAGCAGCCAAGGGGGAGGGAGGGGGCACACAGATACGCAGTATTTT.